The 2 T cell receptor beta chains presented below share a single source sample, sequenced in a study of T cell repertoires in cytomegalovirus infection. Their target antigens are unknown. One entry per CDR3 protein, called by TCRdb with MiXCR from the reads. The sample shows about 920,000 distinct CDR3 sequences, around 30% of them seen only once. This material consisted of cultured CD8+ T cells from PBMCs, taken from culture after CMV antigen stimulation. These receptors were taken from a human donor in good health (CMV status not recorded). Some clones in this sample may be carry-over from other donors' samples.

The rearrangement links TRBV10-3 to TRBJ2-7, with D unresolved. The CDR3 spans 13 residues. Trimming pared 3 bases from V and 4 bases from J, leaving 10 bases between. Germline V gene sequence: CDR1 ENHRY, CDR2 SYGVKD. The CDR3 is CAISESPRYEQYV. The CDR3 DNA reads TGTGCCATCAGTGAATCCCCGAGGTACGAGCAGTACGTC.

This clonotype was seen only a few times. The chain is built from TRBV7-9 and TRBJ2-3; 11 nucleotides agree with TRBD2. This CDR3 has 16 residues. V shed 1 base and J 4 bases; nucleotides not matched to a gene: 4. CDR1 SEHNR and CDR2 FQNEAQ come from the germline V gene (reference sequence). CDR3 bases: TGTGCCAGCAGCTTAGTACCGGGACTAGCGGCAGATACGCAGTATTTT. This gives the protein CASSLVPGLAADTQYF.